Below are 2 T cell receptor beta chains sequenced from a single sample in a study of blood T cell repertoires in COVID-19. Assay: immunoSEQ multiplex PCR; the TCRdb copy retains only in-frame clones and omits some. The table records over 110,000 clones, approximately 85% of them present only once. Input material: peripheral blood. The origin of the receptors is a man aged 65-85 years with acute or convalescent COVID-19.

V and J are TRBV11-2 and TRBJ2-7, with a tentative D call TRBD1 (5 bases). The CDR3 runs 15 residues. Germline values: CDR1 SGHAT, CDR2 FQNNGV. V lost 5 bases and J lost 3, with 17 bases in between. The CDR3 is CASSRDRGAFYEQYF. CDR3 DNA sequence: TGTGCCAGCAGCCGCGACAGAGGTGCCTTCTACGAGCAGTACTTC.

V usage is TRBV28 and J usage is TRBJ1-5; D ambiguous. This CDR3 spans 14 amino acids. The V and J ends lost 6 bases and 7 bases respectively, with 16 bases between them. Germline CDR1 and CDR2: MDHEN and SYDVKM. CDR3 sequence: CASSSDSSGQPQHF. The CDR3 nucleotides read TGTGCCAGCAGCTCCGACTCCTCGGGACAGCCCCAGCATTTT.